This T cell receptor (beta chain) was sequenced during a study of shared clonotypes between healthy human individuals. Some clones are missing from TCRdb's copy, which holds only in-frame ones; the method was immunoSEQ multiplex PCR. The sample lists approximately 1.5 million clones; 98% were seen once. In this sample, this clone turned up once. CDR3 size: 13 residues. With 3 bases clipped from V and 3 bases from J, the junction kept 2 bases outside the gene matches. Germline lookup yields CDR1 SQVTM and CDR2 ANQGSEA. The TCR sequence derives from a man in his thirties or forties in good health. Material: naive CD4+ T cells sorted from blood. Subset described: CD45RA+ positively selected. V and J are TRBV29-1 and TRBJ2-5; 9 bases fit TRBD1. CDR3 sequence: CSVDRDREETQYF. CDR3 bases: TGCAGCGTTGATAGGGACAGGGAAGAGACCCAGTACTTC.